The 9 T cell receptor beta chains listed next were all sequenced from one sample in a study of T cells in localized non-small cell lung cancer. Measured with immunoSEQ multiplex PCR; TCRdb has only the in-frame clones, and not every one. Of about 33,000 clones listed, 78% are singletons. Sequencing used peripheral blood, obtained before any cancer treatment. These receptors all come from a male donor aged 60 or over with stage II squamous cell lung carcinoma.

The chain has TRBV29-1 and TRBJ1-1, with D unresolved. V was trimmed by 6 bases and J by 1 base, leaving 12 bases between them. This CDR3 is built from 13 residues. Per the germline V gene, CDR1 is SQVTM and CDR2 is ANQGSEA. This CDR3 reads CSVVGRSNTEAFF. CDR3 sequence (DNA): TGCAGCGTAGTTGGACGGTCGAACACTGAAGCTTTCTTT.

V is TRBV7-2 and J is TRBJ2-3; D may be TRBD1 (5 bases). The germline CDR1 and CDR2 sequences are SGHTA and FQGNSA. V dropped 4 bases and J dropped 10 bases, with 18 bases sitting between them. CDR3 length: 14 residues. The CDR3 protein is CASSSVRTMDPQYF. The CDR3 bases are TGTGCCAGCAGCTCCGTCAGGACAATGGATCCGCAGTATTTT. Based on the CDR3 plus reference TRBV7-2 and TRBJ2-3, the full variable domain is GAGVSQSPSNKVTEKGKDVELRCDPISGHTALYWYRQSLGQGLEFLIYFQGNSAPDKSGLPSDRFSAERTGGSVSTLTIQRTQQEDSAVYLCASSSVRTMDPQYFGPGTRLTVL.

This clone was counted only a few times. The chain uses TRBV2 and TRBJ2-1, with 7 bases matching TRBD1. V gave up 4 bases and J gave up 1 base; unmatched junction bases: 1. Germline assignment: CDR1 SNHLY and CDR2 FYNNEI. The CDR3 runs to 14 residues. Written as DNA, the CDR3 is TGTGCCAGCAGTGGACAGGGATCCTACAATGAGCAGTTCTTC. It yields the protein CASSGQGSYNEQFF.

This clone was counted between two and nine times. The chain couples TRBV19 to TRBJ1-4; the D is unclear. This CDR3 spans 15 amino acids. The germline V gene encodes CDR1 LNHDA and CDR2 SQIVND (reference sequence). With 4 bases removed from V and 4 bases from J, the gap between germline ends came to 13 bases. Written as DNA, the CDR3 is TGTGCCAGTAGTAGGAGGGCAGCTCATAATGAAAAACTGTTTTTT. Residues: CASSRRAAHNEKLFF.

The chain is built from TRBV5-1 and TRBJ2-5, with 8 bases aligning to TRBD1. This CDR3 has 14 residues. J lost 9 bases, V lost 2 bases, and 9 bases had no gene match. Germline V lookup: CDR1 SGHRS, CDR2 YFSETQ. CDR3 sequence (DNA): TGCGCCAGCAGCTTAGACGGGACAGGCGGGGCCCAGTACTTC. This sequence encodes CASSLDGTGGAQYF.

The V and J genes are TRBV7-6 and TRBJ2-1, with 8 bases lining up with TRBD2. CDR3 size: 15 residues. Germline V gives CDR1 SGHVS, CDR2 FNYEAQ. The V and J ends lost 7 bases and 9 bases, in that order; junction bases with no gene match: 14. CDR3 nucleotides: TGTGCCAGCAATTTTGGCACCGGGACTAGAAGTGAGCAGTTCTTC. Protein product: CASNFGTGTRSEQFF.

In DNA, the CDR3 is TGTGCCAGCTCACCGGGACAGGGTAATTCACCCCTCCACTTT. It yields the protein CASSPGQGNSPLHF. V gene TRBV18 combines with J gene TRBJ1-6; 9 nucleotides agree with TRBD1. V was pared by 3 bases and J by 6 bases, with 0 bases of the junction left unmatched. Germline CDR1 reads KGHSH; CDR2 reads LQKENI. This CDR3 is 14 amino acids long.

V gene TRBV5-4 combines with J gene TRBJ2-3; D gene uncertain. Germline CDR1 is SGHNT and CDR2 is YYREEE (reference sequence). The V and J ends lost 1 base and 1 base respectively, with 7 bases between them. The CDR3 runs to 14 residues. The CDR3, as DNA: TGTGCCAGCAGCTTGTCGAGCGGCACAGATACGCAGTATTTT. It translates to CASSLSSGTDTQYF.

The sample holds a few counts of this clone. The V and J genes are TRBV5-1 and TRBJ2-2; D not resolved. This CDR3 spans 14 amino acids. CDR1 SGHRS and CDR2 YFSETQ come from the germline V gene. The V end was cut by 4 bases, the J end by 4 bases, with 11 bases between. The DNA for the CDR3 is TGCGCCAGCAGCCCATTATCTAGCACCGGGGAGCTGTTTTTT. This gives the protein CASSPLSSTGELFF. The full variable domain, in which reference TRBV5-1 and TRBJ2-2 provide the parts outside the CDR3, is KAGVTQTPRYLIKTRGQQVTLSCSPISGHRSVSWYQQTPGQGLQFLFEYFSETQRNKGNFPGRFSGRQFSNSRSEMNVSTLELGDSALYLCASSPLSSTGELFFGEGSRLTVL.